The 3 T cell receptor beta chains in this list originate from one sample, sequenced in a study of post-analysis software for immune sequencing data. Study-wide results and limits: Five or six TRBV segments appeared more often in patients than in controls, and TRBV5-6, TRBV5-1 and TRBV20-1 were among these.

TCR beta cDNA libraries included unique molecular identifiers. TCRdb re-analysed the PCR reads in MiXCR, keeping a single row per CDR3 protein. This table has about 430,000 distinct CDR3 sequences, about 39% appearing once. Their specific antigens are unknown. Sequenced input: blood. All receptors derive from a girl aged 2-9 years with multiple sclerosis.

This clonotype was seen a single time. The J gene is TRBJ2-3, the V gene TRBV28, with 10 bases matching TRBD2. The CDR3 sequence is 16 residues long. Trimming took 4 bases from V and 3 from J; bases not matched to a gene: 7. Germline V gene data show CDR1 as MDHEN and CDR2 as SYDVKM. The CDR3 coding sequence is TGTGCCAGCAGTTCCCTAGCGGGAGAATGTACAGATACGCAGTATTTT. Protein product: CASSSLAGECTDTQYF.

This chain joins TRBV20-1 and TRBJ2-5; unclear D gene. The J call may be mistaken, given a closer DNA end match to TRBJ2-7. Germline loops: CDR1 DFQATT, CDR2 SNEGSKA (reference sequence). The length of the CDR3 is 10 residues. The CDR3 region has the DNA TGCAGTGCTGTTTGGAACGAGCAGTACTTC. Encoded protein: CSAVWNEQYF.

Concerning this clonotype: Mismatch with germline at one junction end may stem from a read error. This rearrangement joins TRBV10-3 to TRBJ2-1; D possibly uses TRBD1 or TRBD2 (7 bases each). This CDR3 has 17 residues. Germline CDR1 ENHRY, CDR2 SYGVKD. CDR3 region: CAVRGSLLRGLAGEQFF. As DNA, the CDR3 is TGTGCCGTCAGGGGGTCTTTACTTCGCGGCTTAGCGGGTGAGCAGTTCTTC.